The clone carrying this T cell receptor (beta chain) was seen many times. The entry originates in a study of low-dose radiotherapy and immunotherapy resistance in tumors. On the study more broadly: Cohort 1 received 0.5 Gy per fraction every 2 weeks, totaling 6.5 Gy. Oral aspirin 300 mg was taken by patients daily for four cycles from cycle 1 day 1.

CDR3 length: 12 amino acids. CDR1 is LGHNT and CDR2 is FRNRAP in the germline V gene. Trimming shortened V by 2 bases and J by 5 bases, and 7 bases separated the two germline ends. Time point meaning: before trial treatment. Covering alpha and beta chains, TRAV- and TRBV-specific primers were used for the first-strand cDNA. The authors ran 15 to 20 PCR cycles to amplify TCRs with a constant-region primer and V-primer adapter. Isolated mRNA underwent amplification by in vitro transcription. From the reads, TCRdb called clonotypes with MiXCR, one entry per CDR3 protein. This table holds about 64,000 distinct CDR3 sequences, about 30% found once.

This TCR came from a male donor with rectosigmoid adenocarcinoma. Sequenced material: PBMCs, taken before treatment. V gene TRBV12-5 combines with J gene TRBJ2-7, with D possibly being TRBD1 or TRBD2 (5 bases each). DNA for the CDR3: TGTGCTAGTGGTTTGTGGGACCACGAGCAGTACTTC. Its translation: CASGLWDHEQYF.